This T cell receptor beta chain was sequenced in a study of OX40 agonist ivuxolimab in advanced cancers. About the research overall: It was ivuxolimab, an agonistic anti-OX40 (CD134) antibody, that patients were treated with. Each patient was given ivuxolimab into a vein every 2 weeks, at 0.01 to 10 mg/kg. The study, taken as a whole, reports: Partial responders receiving 0.1-3.0 mg/kg showed among the lowest clonal expansion.

The repertoire was sequenced with immunoSEQ multiplex PCR; TCRdb's copy has only in-frame clones and lacks some. The sample has 90,000 or so clones, 87% seen once. Trimming cost V 3 bases and J 3 bases, with 15 bases left between them. The CDR3 spans 15 residues. Germline CDR1 is SGHNT and CDR2 is YYREEE (reference sequence). Concerning this clone itself: The antigen is undetermined.

The TCR sequence derives from an adult with an advanced solid tumor such as melanoma, head and neck, liver or kidney cancer. The chain employs TRBV5-4 and TRBJ1-2, with no clear D. Sequenced material: CD4+ or CD8+ T cells sorted from blood, taken in a trial of the OX40 agonist ivuxolimab. The CDR3 DNA reads as TGTGCCAGCAGCTCCGAACCAGGTTTCGACTATGGCTACACCTTC. This sequence encodes CASSSEPGFDYGYTF.